A selection of T cell receptor beta chains follows, all from one sample in a study of beta chain features in type 1 diabetes. Sequenced by immunoSEQ multiplex PCR; TCRdb stores in-frame clones only, minus some. The sample records over 200,000 clones, about 11% being singletons. Input material: naive CD4+ T cells from blood. The receptor source for this set is a man aged 25-45 years with type 1 diabetes. Each CDR3 is given with its conserved first and last residue. D genes are given only for firm matches. Not all rows give a size; the values are once, few, many and, for expanded clones, a class.

J gene | D gene | V gene | clone size | CDR3 DNA | CDR3 protein
TRBJ1-5 | - | TRBV5-4 | - | TGTGCCAGCAGCTTGCCCCTTCAGCCCCAGCATTTT | CASSLPLQPQHF
TRBJ2-7 | TRBD2 | TRBV5-4 | - | TGTGCCAGCAGCCCTCTCCTAGCGGGGAATTCCTACGAGCAGTACTTC | CASSPLLAGNSYEQYF
TRBJ1-2 | - | TRBV18 | few | TGTGCCAGCTCACCGGGGGCAGACACCTCTAACTATGGCTACACCTTC | CASSPGADTSNYGYTF
TRBJ2-1 | TRBD2 | TRBV11-2 | - | TGTGCCAGCAGCCGTAGCCTAGCGGGGGACGGTGAGCAGTTCTTC | CASSRSLAGDGEQFF
TRBJ2-1 | TRBD2 | TRBV18 | - | TGTGCCAGCTCACCCAACCAACTAGCGGAGGCCTACAATGAGCAGTTCTTC | CASSPNQLAEAYNEQFF
TRBJ2-2 | - | TRBV15 | - | TGTGCCACCAGCAGAGATCACGAGGGTGCGAACACCGGGGAGCTGTTTTTT | CATSRDHEGANTGELFF
TRBJ1-5 | TRBD1 | TRBV30 | - | TGTGCCTGGAGTTCTAGGGGGCATCAGCCCCAGCATTTT | CAWSSRGHQPQHF
TRBJ2-5 | - | TRBV5-4 | few | TGTGCCAGCAGTCTGGCCAGGGCCCGGGAGACCCAGTACTTC | CASSLARARETQYF
TRBJ2-1 | - | TRBV4-2 | - | TGTGCCAGCAGCCAAGAACCTCTAATGGCCTACAATGAGCAGTTCTTC | CASSQEPLMAYNEQFF
TRBJ2-2 | TRBD1 | TRBV5-4 | few | TGTGCCAGCAGCTCCTACAGGGGGCACGACACCGGGGAGCTGTTTTTT | CASSSYRGHDTGELFF
TRBJ2-5 | - | TRBV30 | few | TGTGCCCCTGGACAGCAAGAGACCCAGTACTTC | CAPGQQETQYF
TRBJ2-4 | - | TRBV15 | - | TGTGCCACCAGCGGGCTTGCCAAAAACATTCAGTACTTC | CATSGLAKNIQYF
TRBJ2-7 | TRBD1 | TRBV5-1 | - | TGCGCCAGCAGCCCGGACAGGGGCTACGAGCAGTACTTC | CASSPDRGYEQYF
TRBJ1-2 | - | TRBV2 | - | TGTGCCAGCACCGGAGACGGCTATGGCTACACCTTC | CASTGDGYGYTF
TRBJ2-1 | TRBD2 | TRBV2 | - | TGTGCCAGCAGTGAAGCTAGCGGGGCCTCTTACAATGAGCAGTTCTTC | CASSEASGASYNEQFF
TRBJ2-1 | TRBD2 | TRBV9 | - | TGTGCCAGCAGCGCCCTCGCGGGGGGGCAGATCGGGGAGCAGTTCTTC | CASSALAGGQIGEQFF
TRBJ2-3 | - | TRBV5-6 | few | TGTGCCAGCAGCCTACCCCTAGAAACGCAGTATTTT | CASSLPLETQYF
TRBJ2-2 | - | TRBV6-1 | - | TGTGCCAGCAGTGTCCAGTTACCTAGTTCCAGCGGGGAGCTGTTTTTT | CASSVQLPSSSGELFF
TRBJ2-5 | - | TRBV23-1 | few | TGCGCCAGCAGTCAAGTGGGCAGGGTCTCGGAGACCCAGTACTTC | CASSQVGRVSETQYF
TRBJ2-3 | - | TRBV6-6 | - | TGTGCCAGCAGTTACTCGTGGGGGAGGGGGACAGATACGCAGTATTTT | CASSYSWGRGTDTQYF
TRBJ2-7 | - | TRBV28 | - | TGTGCCAGCAGTTTAGAGACAGCCTCCTACGAGCAGTACTTC | CASSLETASYEQYF
TRBJ1-2 | - | TRBV2 | - | TGTGCCAGCAGTTCCAGGGGCAGTGTCTATGGCTACACCTTC | CASSSRGSVYGYTF
TRBJ2-3 | - | TRBV4-2 | - | TGTGCCAGCAGCCTGACCGGGACTAGCACAGATACGCAGTATTTT | CASSLTGTSTDTQYF
TRBJ2-1 | - | TRBV9 | few | TGTGCCAGCAGCGTACCACCGGATGAGCAGTTCTTC | CASSVPPDEQFF
TRBJ1-2 | - | TRBV7-3 | - | TGTGCCAGCAGCTTACGCCCAGGGGATGGCTACACCTTC | CASSLRPGDGYTF
TRBJ2-6 | - | TRBV5-6 | - | TGTGCCAGCAGCCCCGGGACATGGGGCGTTGGGGCCAACGTCCTGACTTTC | CASSPGTWGVGANVLTF
TRBJ2-1 | TRBD2 | TRBV19 | - | TGTGCCAGTAGTATCCCGGGGGGGCCCCCGAATGAGCAGTTCTTC | CASSIPGGPPNEQFF
TRBJ1-5 | TRBD1 | TRBV4-2 | few | TGTGCCAGCAGCCCCGGGACAGGATTCTATCAGCCCCAGCATTTT | CASSPGTGFYQPQHF
TRBJ1-4 | TRBD1 | TRBV2 | few | TGTGCCAGCAGCTCCCAGGGACAGAGTAATGAAAAACTGTTTTTT | CASSSQGQSNEKLFF
TRBJ1-2 | - | TRBV7-9 | few | TGTGCCAGCAGCTTAGACAGGGTCGTCTATGGCTACACCTTC | CASSLDRVVYGYTF
TRBJ1-2 | - | TRBV2 | - | TGTGCCAGCGTGTGGGGGGAGAGGGCGAGCTACACCTTC | CASVWGERASYTF
TRBJ2-3 | - | TRBV11-2 | - | TGTGCCAGCAGCCTCCCTATTGGGGGGAACGCCATACACAGAGGTACGCAGTATTTT | CASSLPIGGNAIHRGTQYF
TRBJ2-5 | - | TRBV30 | few | TGTGCCTGGAGGGGGGGACGAAACTGGGAAGAGACCCAGTACTTC | CAWRGGRNWEETQYF
TRBJ2-5 | - | TRBV2 | - | TGTGCCAGCAGTGCACAACGAGAGACCCAGTACTTC | CASSAQRETQYF
TRBJ2-7 | - | TRBV19 | few | TGTGCCAGTAGTATCCGGGAATCGAGCTCCTACGAGCAGTACTTC | CASSIRESSSYEQYF
TRBJ2-1 | TRBD2 | TRBV5-4 | - | TGTGCCAGCACCCAAATACGGGGGGGCAATGGGAATGAGCAGTTCTTC | CASTQIRGGNGNEQFF
TRBJ2-3 | - | TRBV18 | few | TGTGCCAGCTCACCACGGGCAGAAAGCACAGATACGCAGTATTTT | CASSPRAESTDTQYF
TRBJ2-3 | - | TRBV21-1 | - | TGTGCCACCACAGGGAGCTGCACAGATACGCAGTATTTT | CATTGSCTDTQYF
TRBJ2-3 | - | TRBV18 | - | TGTGCCAGCTCAGTAGTGCGCACAGATACGCAGTATTTT | CASSVVRTDTQYF
TRBJ2-5 | TRBD1 | TRBV4-1 | few | TGCGCCAGCAGCCTGCAGGGGGACCTCGGGGAGACCCAGTACTTC | CASSLQGDLGETQYF
TRBJ2-7 | TRBD1 | TRBV18 | - | TGTGCCAGCTCACCGGTTGGGACAGGGGACGAGCAGTACTTC | CASSPVGTGDEQYF
TRBJ2-7 | TRBD1 | TRBV7-2 | few | TGTGCCAGCAGCTTATACGGGACAGGTCTTGAGCAGTACTTC | CASSLYGTGLEQYF
TRBJ2-1 | - | TRBV2 | - | TGTGCCAGCCAGGACGGCGAGGGGGATGAGCAGTTCTTC | CASQDGEGDEQFF
TRBJ1-4 | TRBD1 | TRBV29-1 | - | TGCAGCGTTGTAGCAGGACAGGGTCGGAAAGAAAAACTGTTTTTT | CSVVAGQGRKEKLFF
TRBJ2-2 | TRBD2 | TRBV6-5 | once | TGTGCCAGCACACGGGGGGGCGGCACCGGGGAGCTGTTTTTT | CASTRGGGTGELFF
TRBJ2-2 | - | TRBV30 | - | TGTGCCTGGAGTGTACGGAAAAGCGCCAGGAACACCGGGGAGCTGTTTTTT | CAWSVRKSARNTGELFF
TRBJ1-1 | - | TRBV5-1 | few | TGCGCCAGCAGCTTGGGTCAGGTAACTGAAGCTTTCTTT | CASSLGQVTEAFF
TRBJ2-5 | TRBD1 | TRBV9 | few | TGTGCCAGCAGCGTAGGAGGGACAGGGTTTCAGACCCAGTACTTC | CASSVGGTGFQTQYF
TRBJ2-3 | - | TRBV14 | few | TGTGCCAGCAGTTCCGGACTACCCAGCACAGATACGCAGTATTTT | CASSSGLPSTDTQYF
TRBJ2-7 | TRBD2 | TRBV29-1 | - | TGCAGCGTTGAAAGGGAGGGAGCCGAGCAGTACTTC | CSVEREGAEQYF
TRBJ1-3 | - | TRBV7-2 | few | TGTGCCAGCAGGACAGAGGCTGGAAACACCATATATTTT | CASRTEAGNTIYF
TRBJ1-1 | - | TRBV7-3 | few | TGTGCCAGCAGCTCACGTAGGAACACTGAAGCTTTCTTT | CASSSRRNTEAFF
TRBJ1-1 | - | TRBV5-6 | - | TGTGCCAGCAGCTTGCACAATGAGGGTGAAGCTTTCTTT | CASSLHNEGEAFF
TRBJ1-1 | TRBD1 | TRBV20-1 | - | TGCAGTGCTAGAAGGTCAGGGGGAGCTTTCTTT | CSARRSGGAFF
TRBJ1-1 | - | TRBV2 | few | TGTGCCAGCACCTCGACAGGACACGGGGTTGAAGCTTTCTTT | CASTSTGHGVEAFF
TRBJ2-5 | - | TRBV2 | - | TGTGCCAGCAGTGCGGAGGGGGAGACCCAGTACTTC | CASSAEGETQYF
TRBJ2-6 | TRBD2 | TRBV19 | few | TGTGCCAGTACCCTACTAGCGGCTGGGGCCAACGTCCTGACTTTC | CASTLLAAGANVLTF